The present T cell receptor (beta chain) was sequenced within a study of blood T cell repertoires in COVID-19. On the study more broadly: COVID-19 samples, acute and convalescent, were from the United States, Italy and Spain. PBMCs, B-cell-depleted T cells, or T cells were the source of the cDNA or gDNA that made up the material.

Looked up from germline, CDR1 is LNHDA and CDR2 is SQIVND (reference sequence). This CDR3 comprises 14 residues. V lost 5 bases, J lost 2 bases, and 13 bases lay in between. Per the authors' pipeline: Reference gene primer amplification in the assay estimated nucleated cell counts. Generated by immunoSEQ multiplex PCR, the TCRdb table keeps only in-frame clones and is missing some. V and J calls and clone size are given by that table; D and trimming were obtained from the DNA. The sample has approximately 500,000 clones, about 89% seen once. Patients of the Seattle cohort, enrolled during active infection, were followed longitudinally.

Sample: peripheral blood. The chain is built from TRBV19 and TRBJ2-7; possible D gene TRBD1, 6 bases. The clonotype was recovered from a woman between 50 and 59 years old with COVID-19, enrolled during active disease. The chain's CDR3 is CASSFGQTTYEQYF. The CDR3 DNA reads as TGTGCCAGTAGTTTTGGACAGACTACCTACGAGCAGTACTTC.